What follows are 32 T cell receptor beta chains derived from one specimen sequenced in a study of blood T cell repertoires in COVID-19. The protocol was immunoSEQ multiplex PCR, while the TCRdb copy is restricted to in-frame clones and leaves out a portion. The repertoire holds under 450,000 clones, with around 87% as singletons. Sequencing was carried out using PBMCs or T cells enriched from blood (not recorded which). These receptor sequences come from a man aged 25-45 years who had recovered from COVID-19.

A few counts support this clone. The same CDR3 arises from other DNA sequences in this sample as well. V is TRBV29-1 and J is TRBJ1-1; TRBD1 aligns across 7 bases. Losses at the gene ends were 4 bases for V and 4 bases for J; bases not matched to a gene: 3. The CDR3 has 12 residues. Germline-derived CDR1 and CDR2 are SQVTM and ANQGSEA. As DNA, the CDR3 is TGCAGCGTTGTAGGGGGCTCCACTGAAGCTTTCTTT. It is translated as CSVVGGSTEAFF.

The V and J genes are TRBV20-1 and TRBJ1-1; the D is unclear. Germline CDR1 DFQATT, CDR2 SNEGSKA (reference sequence). The CDR3 has 11 amino acids. Trimming left V 6 bases short and J 4 bases short, with 9 bases between. The CDR3 nucleotides read TGCAGTGCGGTCCGGAGCACTGAAGCTTTCTTT. This gives the protein CSAVRSTEAFF.

The chain joins TRBV30 to TRBJ1-5; 10 bases align to TRBD1. The CDR3 length is 23 residues. V was pared by 0 bases and J by 4 bases, with 27 bases of the junction left unmatched. Looked up from germline, CDR1 is GTSNPN and CDR2 is SVGIG (reference sequence). In DNA form, the CDR3 reads TGTGCCTGGAGTGTACGGGGGGACAGGGGAACGATGGGGCTCGGGACCCCGAATCAGCCCCAGCATTTT. It translates to CAWSVRGDRGTMGLGTPNQPQHF. The full variable domain, rest sourced from reference TRBV30 and TRBJ1-5, is SQTIHQWPATLVQPVGSPLSLECTVEGTSNPNLYWYRQAAGRGLQLLFYSVGIGQISSEVPQNLSASRPQDRQFILSSKKLLLSDSGFYLCAWSVRGDRGTMGLGTPNQPQHFGDGTRLSIL.

The chain couples TRBV2 to TRBJ2-7; D remains ambiguous. The CDR3 covers 13 residues. The germline V gene encodes CDR1 SNHLY and CDR2 FYNNEI. Trimming removed 2 bases at V and 4 bases at J, with 9 bases between. The CDR3 loop reads CASSEYITYEQYF. The CDR3 DNA is TGTGCCAGCAGTGAATATATCACTTACGAGCAGTACTTC.

This clone was seen once. This chain uses TRBV7-2 with TRBJ2-7, with 10 bases that match TRBD2. This CDR3 region has 14 residues. The ends lost 5 bases at V and 2 bases at J; junction bases unmatched: 3. The germline V gene encodes CDR1 SGHTA and CDR2 FQGNSA. In DNA form, the CDR3 reads TGTGCCAGCAGCCCCCTAGCGGGGGCCTACGAGCAGTACTTC. Translation gives CASSPLAGAYEQYF. The full variable domain, in which reference TRBV7-2 and TRBJ2-7 provide the parts outside the CDR3, is GAGVSQSPSNKVTEKGKDVELRCDPISGHTALYWYRQSLGQGLEFLIYFQGNSAPDKSGLPSDRFSAERTGGSVSTLTIQRTQQEDSAVYLCASSPLAGAYEQYFGPGTRLTVT.

The chain employs TRBV6-5 and TRBJ2-5, with 7 bases lining up with TRBD2. Per the germline V gene, CDR1 is MNHEY and CDR2 is SVGAGI. CDR3 length: 14 amino acids. With 0 bases clipped from V and 2 bases from J, the junction kept 0 bases outside the gene matches. CDR3 in DNA: TGTGCCAGCAGTTACTCGGGAGGGCAAGAGACCCAGTACTTC. This sequence encodes CASSYSGGQETQYF.

V and J are TRBV5-5 and TRBJ2-3; TRBD1 matches 8 bases. Germline loops: CDR1 SGHKS, CDR2 YYEKEE (reference sequence). This CDR3 is built from 17 residues. The ends lost 4 bases at V and 4 bases at J; junction bases unmatched: 14. This chain's CDR3 is CASSRIEDRVRADTQYF. The CDR3, as DNA: TGTGCCAGCAGCCGAATAGAGGACAGGGTCAGGGCAGATACGCAGTATTTT. The variable domain in full, with the rest retrieved from reference TRBV5-5 and TRBJ2-3, is DAGVTQSPTHLIKTRGQQVTLRCSPISGHKSVSWYQQVLGQGPQFIFQYYEKEERGRGNFPDRFSARQFPNYSSELNVNALLLGDSALYLCASSRIEDRVRADTQYFGPGTRLTVL.

The V and J genes are TRBV7-9 and TRBJ1-2, with D perhaps matching TRBD1 (6 bases). This CDR3 comprises 12 residues. V was pared by 4 bases and J by 8 bases, with 11 bases between. Germline values: CDR1 SEHNR, CDR2 FQNEAQ (reference sequence). CDR3 DNA sequence: TGTGCCAGCAGCTCCACAGGGTTGGGCTACACCTTC. This codes for CASSSTGLGYTF.

This clone is a singleton in its sample. V and J are TRBV11-2 and TRBJ1-4; 7 bases match TRBD1. This CDR3 is 15 amino acids long. Germline V gene sequence: CDR1 SGHAT, CDR2 FQNNGV. V was clipped by 2 bases and J by 7 bases; unmatched bases: 7. The CDR3 loop is CASSLYQGVVEKLFF. CDR3 coding DNA: TGTGCCAGCAGCTTATACCAGGGGGTAGTTGAAAAACTGTTTTTT.

The V gene is TRBV5-6, the J gene TRBJ1-5; D is undetermined. From germline, CDR1 is SGHDT and CDR2 YYEEEE. Trimming removed 1 base at V and 0 bases at J, with 8 bases between. The CDR3 is made up of 15 amino acids. The CDR3 nucleotides are TGTGCCAGCAGCTTGTACGGGAATAGCAATCAGCCCCAGCATTTT. This sequence encodes CASSLYGNSNQPQHF.

The V gene is TRBV2, the J gene TRBJ1-1; D is uncertain. The CDR3 has 11 residues. Trimming removed 5 bases at V and 10 bases at J, with 11 bases between. The germline CDR1 and CDR2 sequences are SNHLY and FYNNEI. The CDR3 loop reads CASSQAFVAFF. The CDR3 DNA reads TGTGCCAGCAGTCAGGCCTTTGTAGCTTTCTTT.

The chain links TRBV6-5 to TRBJ2-2, with 8 nucleotides matching TRBD1. Germline values: CDR1 MNHEY, CDR2 SVGAGI. J gave up 9 bases and V 6 bases, and 9 bases lay outside the gene matches. The CDR3 runs 14 residues. The CDR3 sequence: CASRDGQGLRELFF. The CDR3 nucleotides read TGTGCCAGCAGAGATGGACAGGGTCTTCGGGAGCTGTTTTTT.

The V call is TRBV18, the J call TRBJ1-5, with 8 bases that match TRBD1. The CDR3 is 17 residues long. CDR1 is KGHSH, CDR2 LQKENI, per germline. Trimming cost V 4 bases and J 10 bases; bases outside gene matches: 18. CDR3 sequence reads: CASSLSPTGQGTGPQHF. The CDR3 DNA follows: TGTGCCAGCTCACTCAGCCCGACCGGACAGGGTACAGGACCCCAGCATTTT.

J is TRBJ2-7 and V is TRBV11-2, with TRBD1 identical over 7 bases. J gave up 0 bases and V 4 bases, and 6 bases lay outside the gene matches. The CDR3 covers 15 residues. Germline-derived CDR1 and CDR2 are SGHAT and FQNNGV. CDR3 nucleotides: TGTGCCAGCAGCTATTTCGCAGGGGGCTCCTACGAGCAGTACTTC. Translating it yields CASSYFAGGSYEQYF.

The J gene is TRBJ2-3, the V gene TRBV3-1 (or the pseudogene TRBV3-2); 10 bases match TRBD1. V lost 8 bases and J lost 4; bases outside the gene matches: 6. The CDR3 has 14 amino acids. Germline CDR1 reads LGHDT; CDR2 reads YNNKEL (reference sequence). The CDR3 bases are TGTGCCAGCCGCGCGGGGACAGGGGCAGATACGCAGTATTTT. It is translated as CASRAGTGADTQYF.

This chain joins TRBV19 and TRBJ1-2; maybe TRBD1 (6 bases). CDR1 and CDR2 from the germline V gene are LNHDA and SQIVND (reference sequence). Trimming pared 3 bases from V and 7 bases from J, leaving 18 bases between. The CDR3 runs 15 residues. The CDR3: CASSITGTGFSGYTF. The CDR3 bases are TGTGCCAGTAGTATCACAGGGACGGGGTTTAGTGGCTACACCTTC.

The V and J genes are TRBV5-1 and TRBJ1-1; 10 bases align to TRBD1. J was trimmed by 4 bases and V by 5 bases; bases with no gene match: 8. Germline CDR1 is SGHRS and CDR2 is YFSETQ. The CDR3 extends over 15 amino acids. CDR3 sequence: CASRETGGEGTEAFF. CDR3 in DNA: TGCGCCAGCAGAGAGACAGGGGGCGAGGGCACTGAAGCTTTCTTT. Combining the CDR3 with reference TRBV5-1 and TRBJ1-1 gives the whole variable domain KAGVTQTPRYLIKTRGQQVTLSCSPISGHRSVSWYQQTPGQGLQFLFEYFSETQRNKGNFPGRFSGRQFSNSRSEMNVSTLELGDSALYLCASRETGGEGTEAFFGQGTRLTVV.

The chain combines TRBV7-9 with TRBJ1-3, with 10 bases identical to TRBD1. Unmatched junction bases numbered 4, after V lost 3 bases and J lost 2 bases. The CDR3 is 16 residues long. Germline V gene sequence: CDR1 SEHNR, CDR2 FQNEAQ (reference sequence). As DNA, the CDR3 is TGTGCCAGCAGCTTTATGGGACAGGGGACTGGAAACACCATATATTTT. This translates into CASSFMGQGTGNTIYF.

The V call is TRBV5-1, the J call TRBJ2-1; 8 bases map to TRBD2. The V gene's germline CDR1 is SGHRS and CDR2 YFSETQ. The trim removed 4 bases at V and 0 bases at J, leaving 3 bases unmatched. This CDR3 has 15 residues. The CDR3 DNA sequence: TGCGCCAGCAGCATTAGCGGGGACTCCTACAATGAGCAGTTCTTC. Its protein is CASSISGDSYNEQFF.

The J gene is TRBJ1-1, the V gene TRBV7-6, with 7 bases lining up with TRBD1. Trimming took 4 bases from V and 7 from J; bases not matched to a gene: 9. The CDR3 sequence is 14 residues long. Germline CDR1 is SGHVS and CDR2 is FNYEAQ. The chain's CDR3 is CASSSPSGTDEAFF. CDR3 DNA: TGTGCCAGCAGCTCGCCCTCAGGGACAGATGAAGCTTTCTTT.

This clone has just a few counts. This chain uses TRBV11-3 with TRBJ2-3; 7 positions agree with TRBD1. Germline CDR1 reads SGHNT; CDR2 reads YENEEA. This CDR3 contains 16 residues. V lost 5 bases to trimming and J lost 1 base; unmatched junction nucleotides: 9. The CDR3 loop reads CASSELTGAGTDTQYF. For the CDR3, the DNA is TGTGCCAGCAGCGAGCTCACAGGGGCCGGCACAGATACGCAGTATTTT.

Here the CDR3 reads CASSQQVGTEAFF. CDR3 DNA: TGTGCCAGCAGTCAACAGGTAGGAACTGAAGCTTTCTTT. The chain combines TRBV12-3 or TRBV12-4 with TRBJ1-1; TRBD1 might be the D (5 bases). This CDR3 is 13 amino acids long. V lost 5 bases and J 5 bases, leaving 12 bases between the germline ends.

V usage is TRBV4-1 and J usage is TRBJ2-3; TRBD2 is a possible D gene (6 bases). Germline lookup yields CDR1 MGHRA and CDR2 YSYEKL. The ends were cut back, 0 bases at V and 4 bases at J, with 17 bases in the middle. The CDR3 sequence is 17 residues long. The CDR3 is CASSQDGPSGGADTQYF. The CDR3 bases are TGCGCCAGCAGCCAAGATGGGCCCTCAGGAGGGGCAGATACGCAGTATTTT.

A note on this clone: Other DNA sequences in this sample translate to the same CDR3. The gene calls are TRBV19 and TRBJ1-5, with 8 bases identical to TRBD1. Germline V gene lookup returns CDR1 LNHDA and CDR2 SQIVND (reference sequence). The CDR3 length is 15 residues. After removal of 3 bases from V and 0 bases from J, the junction contained 1 base not matched to a gene. The CDR3 sequence: CASSMGQASNQPQHF. The DNA of the CDR3 is TGTGCCAGTAGTATGGGACAGGCTAGCAATCAGCCCCAGCATTTT.

The J gene is TRBJ2-3, the V gene TRBV5-4; TRBD2 aligns across 12 bases. V lost 4 bases and J lost 6; bases outside the gene matches: 9. The CDR3 is made up of 16 amino acids. The germline CDR1 and CDR2 sequences are SGHNT and YYREEE (reference sequence). Here the CDR3 reads CASSLGLAGNMDTQYF. In DNA form, the CDR3 reads TGTGCCAGCAGCCTCGGACTAGCGGGGAATATGGATACGCAGTATTTT.

The V call is TRBV5-4, the J call TRBJ2-2, with 10 bases that match TRBD2. V lost 4 bases to trimming and J lost 0 bases; unmatched junction nucleotides: 3. The germline gives CDR1 SGHNT, CDR2 YYREEE (reference sequence). The CDR3 sequence is 16 residues long. In DNA form, the CDR3 reads TGTGCCAGCAGCACTGGACTAGCGGCGAACACCGGGGAGCTGTTTTTT. Translated, it gives CASSTGLAANTGELFF.

This clone was seen only once. The V call is TRBV24-1, the J call TRBJ1-1; D perhaps matches TRBD1 (6 bases). CDR3 length: 13 amino acids. Germline values: CDR1 KGHDR, CDR2 SFDVKD. V was shortened by 3 bases and J by 6 bases, with 10 bases between the two germline ends. The CDR3, as DNA: TGTGCCACCAGTGATGGGAGGGGGTCTGAAGCTTTCTTT. Its translation: CATSDGRGSEAFF.

The rearrangement joins TRBV3-1 (or the pseudogene TRBV3-2) to TRBJ1-1; D possibly corresponds to TRBD1 (6 bases). Trimming stripped 5 bases from V and 5 bases from J, with 18 bases between. The germline CDR1 and CDR2 sequences are LGHDT and YNNKEL (reference sequence). This CDR3 contains 15 residues. CDR3 sequence: CASSYGVRGITEAFF. The CDR3 DNA is TGTGCCAGCAGCTATGGGGTCAGGGGTATTACTGAAGCTTTCTTT.

In the case of this clone: The same CDR3 is also encoded by other DNA sequences in this sample. This chain links TRBV29-1 with TRBJ1-1; the D gene is possibly TRBD1 (5 bases). The V gene's germline CDR1 is SQVTM and CDR2 ANQGSEA. V was pared by 6 bases and J by 2 bases, with 7 bases between. The CDR3 is 11 residues long. The DNA of the CDR3 is TGCAGCGTGCAGGGCAACACTGAAGCTTTCTTT. It codes for CSVQGNTEAFF.

The V call is TRBV24-1, the J call TRBJ1-6, with 9 nucleotides matching TRBD1. The CDR3 loop spans 20 amino acids. Germline V CDR1 and CDR2: KGHDR, SFDVKD. V lost 1 base to trimming and J lost 6 bases; unmatched junction nucleotides: 15. Here the CDR3 DNA reads TGTGCCACCAGTGATTTTTGGGACAGGGTTCCCCCGAGGCGTAATTCACCCCTCCACTTT. As protein: CATSDFWDRVPPRRNSPLHF.

This sequence joins TRBV27 and TRBJ1-2, with D unclear. The V end lost 0 bases, the J end lost 5 bases, and 13 bases lay between the germline ends. CDR1 is MNHEY, CDR2 SMNVEV, per germline (reference sequence). The CDR3 spans 15 residues. CDR3 in DNA: TGTGCCAGCAGTTTATCGGACTTGGGGTCTTATGGCTACACCTTC. This sequence encodes CASSLSDLGSYGYTF.

In its sample, this clone was seen once. The V gene is TRBV30, the J gene TRBJ1-1; 7 bases are shared with TRBD1. The V segment lost 4 bases and the J segment 4 bases; nucleotides outside the gene matches: 3. The germline V gene encodes CDR1 GTSNPN and CDR2 SVGIG (reference sequence). The CDR3 sequence is 12 residues long. CDR3 coding DNA: TGTGCCTGGACCAGGGGGAGCACTGAAGCTTTCTTT. Translated, it gives CAWTRGSTEAFF.